Below, one T cell receptor beta chain is given with its context. The antigen is unknown. This specimen comes from a study of OX40 agonist ivuxolimab in advanced cancers. Study in general: Intravenous ivuxolimab was administered to patients every 2 weeks at 0.01 to 10 mg/kg.

Study results and caveats: On average, a greater number of expanded clones characterised CD8+ T cells relative to CD4+. Partial responders treated at 0.1-3.0 mg/kg exhibited clonal expansion among the lowest measured.

Clones were sequenced by immunoSEQ multiplex PCR, and TCRdb holds only the in-frame ones, with some missing. The table lists tens of thousands of clones, 87% of them singletons. CDR3 length: 12 amino acids. V gave up 8 bases and J gave up 6 bases; unmatched junction bases: 5. Germline CDR1 and CDR2: GTSNPN and SVGIG (reference sequence). Material: CD4+ or CD8+ T cells sorted from blood, obtained in a trial of the OX40 agonist ivuxolimab. The sequence was collected from an adult with an advanced solid tumor such as melanoma, head and neck, liver or kidney cancer. This chain connects TRBV30 to TRBJ2-7; TRBD1 matches at 12 bases. CDR3 coding DNA: TGTGCCACCGGGACAGGGGGCTCCGAGCAGTACTTC. Translating gives CATGTGGSEQYF.